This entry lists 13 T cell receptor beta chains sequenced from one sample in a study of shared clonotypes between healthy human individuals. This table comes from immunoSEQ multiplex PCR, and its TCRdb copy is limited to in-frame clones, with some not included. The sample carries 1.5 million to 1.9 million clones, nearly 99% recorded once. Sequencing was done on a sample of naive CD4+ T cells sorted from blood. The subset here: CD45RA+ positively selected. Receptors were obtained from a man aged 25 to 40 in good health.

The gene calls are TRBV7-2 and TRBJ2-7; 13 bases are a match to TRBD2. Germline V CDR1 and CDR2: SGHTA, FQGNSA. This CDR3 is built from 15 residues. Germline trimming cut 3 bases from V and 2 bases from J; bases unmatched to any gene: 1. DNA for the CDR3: TGTGCCAGCAGCTTCGGGACTAGCGGGGCCTACGAGCAGTACTTC. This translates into CASSFGTSGAYEQYF.

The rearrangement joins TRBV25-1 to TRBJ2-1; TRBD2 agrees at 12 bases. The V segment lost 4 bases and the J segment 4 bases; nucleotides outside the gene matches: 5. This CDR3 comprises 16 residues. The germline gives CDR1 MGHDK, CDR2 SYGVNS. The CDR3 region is CASSGLAGARYNEQFF. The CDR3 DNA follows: TGTGCCAGCAGTGGACTAGCGGGAGCCCGTTACAATGAGCAGTTCTTC.

CDR3 in amino acids: CASSYEGPLNTEAFF. CDR3 nucleotide sequence: TGTGCCAGCAGTTACGAGGGGCCTCTGAACACTGAAGCTTTCTTT. The chain links TRBV6-5 to TRBJ1-1; weak D call: TRBD1 (5 bases). From germline, CDR1 is MNHEY and CDR2 SVGAGI. The CDR3 consists of 15 residues. The ends were cut back, 2 bases at V and 0 bases at J, with 10 bases in the middle.

The chain's CDR3 is CASVEFYEQYF. The CDR3 nucleotides read TGTGCCAGCGTGGAGTTTTACGAGCAGTACTTC. The chain links TRBV6-1 to TRBJ2-7; the D is unclear. CDR3 length: 11 amino acids. CDR1 and CDR2 from the germline V gene are MNHNS and SASEGT. V was pared by 8 bases and J by 4 bases, with 9 bases between.

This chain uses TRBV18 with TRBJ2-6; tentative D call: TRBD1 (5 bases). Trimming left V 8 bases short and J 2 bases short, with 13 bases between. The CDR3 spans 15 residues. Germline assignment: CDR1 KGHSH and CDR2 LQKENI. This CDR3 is CASHGRAAGANVLTF. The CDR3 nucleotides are TGTGCCAGCCACGGCAGGGCTGCTGGGGCCAACGTCCTGACTTTC. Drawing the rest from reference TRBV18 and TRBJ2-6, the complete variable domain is NAGVMQNPRHLVRRRGQEARLRCSPMKGHSHVYWYRQLPEEGLKFMVYLQKENIIDESGMPKERFSAEFPKEGPSILRIQQVVRGDSAAYFCASHGRAAGANVLTFGAGSRLTVL.

This CDR3 is CASSFPRTVNTEAFF. Written as DNA, the CDR3 is TGTGCCAGCAGCTTCCCCCGAACAGTGAACACTGAAGCTTTCTTT. The V and J genes are TRBV11-2 and TRBJ1-1; D unclear. The CDR3 is 15 amino acids. Per germline, CDR1 SGHAT and CDR2 FQNNGV. Trimming left V 3 bases short and J 0 bases short, with 11 bases between.

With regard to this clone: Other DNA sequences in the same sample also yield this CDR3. The CDR3 DNA sequence: TGCGCCAGCAGCCAAGATCTGCAGACAGATACGCAGTATTTT. Translated, it gives CASSQDLQTDTQYF. The chain links TRBV4-3 to TRBJ2-3; D is undetermined. This CDR3 has 14 residues. V lost 0 bases and J lost 3, with 7 bases in between. The germline gives CDR1 LGHNA, CDR2 YSLEER.

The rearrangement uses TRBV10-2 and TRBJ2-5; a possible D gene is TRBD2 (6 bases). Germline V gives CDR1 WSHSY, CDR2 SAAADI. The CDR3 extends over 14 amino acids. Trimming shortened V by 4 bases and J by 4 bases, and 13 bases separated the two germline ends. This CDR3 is CASSVGGLTETQYF. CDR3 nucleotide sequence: TGCGCCAGCAGTGTCGGGGGTTTAACAGAGACCCAGTACTTC.

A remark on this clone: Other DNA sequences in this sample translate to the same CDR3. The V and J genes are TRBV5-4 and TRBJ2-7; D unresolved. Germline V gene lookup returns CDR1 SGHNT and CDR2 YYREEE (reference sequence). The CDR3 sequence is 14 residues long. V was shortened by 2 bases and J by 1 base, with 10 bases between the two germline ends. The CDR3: CASSLSGSSYEQYF. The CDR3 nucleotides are TGTGCCAGCAGCTTATCAGGCTCGTCCTACGAGCAGTACTTC.

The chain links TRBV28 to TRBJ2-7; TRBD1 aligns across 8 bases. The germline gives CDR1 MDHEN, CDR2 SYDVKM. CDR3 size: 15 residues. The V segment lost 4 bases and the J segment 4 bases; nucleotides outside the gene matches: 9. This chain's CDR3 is CASSYIGQGAYEQYF. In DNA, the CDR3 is TGTGCCAGCAGTTACATAGGACAGGGCGCGTACGAGCAGTACTTC.

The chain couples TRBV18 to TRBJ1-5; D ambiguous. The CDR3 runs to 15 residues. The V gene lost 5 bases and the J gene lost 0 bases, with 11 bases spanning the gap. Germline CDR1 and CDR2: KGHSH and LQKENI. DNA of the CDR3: TGTGCCAGCTCAAACAGAACTAATAGCAATCAGCCCCAGCATTTT. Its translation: CASSNRTNSNQPQHF.

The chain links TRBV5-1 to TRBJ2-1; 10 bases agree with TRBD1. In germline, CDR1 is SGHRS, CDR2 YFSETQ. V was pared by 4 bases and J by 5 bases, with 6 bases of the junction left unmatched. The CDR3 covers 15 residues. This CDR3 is CASSQGQGFNNEQFF. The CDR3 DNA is TGCGCCAGCAGCCAGGGACAGGGGTTCAACAATGAGCAGTTCTTC.

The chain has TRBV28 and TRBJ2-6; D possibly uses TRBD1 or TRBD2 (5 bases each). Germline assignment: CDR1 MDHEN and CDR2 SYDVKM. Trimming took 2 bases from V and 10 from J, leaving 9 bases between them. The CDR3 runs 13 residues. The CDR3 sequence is CASSLQGANVLTF. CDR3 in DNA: TGTGCCAGCAGTTTACAGGGAGCAAACGTCCTGACTTTC.